Reported below is one T cell receptor beta chain. Its specificity is unknown. The CDR3 extends over 12 amino acids. CDR1 is SGHRS, CDR2 YFSETQ, per germline. V was cut by 4 bases and J by 5 bases, with 10 bases left in between. Assay: immunoSEQ multiplex PCR; the TCRdb copy retains only in-frame clones and omits some. The table includes over a million clones, 98% detected once. This sample was included in a study of shared clonotypes between healthy human individuals. As for the study in general: CD4 naive and CD4 memory each took three plates per donor, while CD8 naive took two and CD8 memory one. Broader study findings: As a rule, naive subsets had a larger estimated richness than memory subsets.

Donors were healthy HIV-negative adults without recent acute infections or vaccinations. V usage is TRBV5-1 and J usage is TRBJ2-7, with D uncertain. The source material was naive CD4+ T cells sorted from blood. Subset specified: CD45RA+ positively selected. The clonotype originates from a man aged 30 to 45 in good health. DNA of the CDR3: TGCGCCAGCAGCCATTTTGGCCACGAGCAGTACTTC. Its translation: CASSHFGHEQYF.